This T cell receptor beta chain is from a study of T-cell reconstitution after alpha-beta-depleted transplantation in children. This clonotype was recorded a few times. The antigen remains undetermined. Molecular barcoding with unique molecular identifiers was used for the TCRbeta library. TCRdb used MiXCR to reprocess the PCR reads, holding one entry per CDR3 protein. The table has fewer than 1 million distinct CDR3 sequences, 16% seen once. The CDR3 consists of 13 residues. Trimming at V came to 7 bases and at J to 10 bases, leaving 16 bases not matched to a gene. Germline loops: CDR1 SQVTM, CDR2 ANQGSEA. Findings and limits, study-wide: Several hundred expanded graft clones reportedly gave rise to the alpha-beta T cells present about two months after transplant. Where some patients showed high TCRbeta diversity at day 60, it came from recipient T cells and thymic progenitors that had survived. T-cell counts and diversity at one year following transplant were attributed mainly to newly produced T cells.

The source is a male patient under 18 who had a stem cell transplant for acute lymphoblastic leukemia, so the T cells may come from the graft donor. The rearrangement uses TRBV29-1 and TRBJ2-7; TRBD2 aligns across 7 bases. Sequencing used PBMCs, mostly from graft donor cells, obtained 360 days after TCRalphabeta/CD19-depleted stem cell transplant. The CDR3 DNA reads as TGCAGCGCCCTCGCGTCCGGGGGGAAGATTCAGTACTTC. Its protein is CSALASGGKIQYF.